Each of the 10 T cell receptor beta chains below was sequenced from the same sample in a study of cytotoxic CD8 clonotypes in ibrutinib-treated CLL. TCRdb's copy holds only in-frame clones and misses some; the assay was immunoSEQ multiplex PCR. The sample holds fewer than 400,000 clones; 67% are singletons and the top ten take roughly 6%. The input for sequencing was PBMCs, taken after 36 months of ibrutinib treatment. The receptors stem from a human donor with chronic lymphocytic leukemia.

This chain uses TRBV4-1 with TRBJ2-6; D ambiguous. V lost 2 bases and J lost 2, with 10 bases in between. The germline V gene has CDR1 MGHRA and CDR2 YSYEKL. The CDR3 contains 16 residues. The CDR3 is CASSQLGLTGANVLTF. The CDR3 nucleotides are TGCGCCAGCAGCCAATTGGGGTTAACTGGGGCCAACGTCCTGACTTTC.

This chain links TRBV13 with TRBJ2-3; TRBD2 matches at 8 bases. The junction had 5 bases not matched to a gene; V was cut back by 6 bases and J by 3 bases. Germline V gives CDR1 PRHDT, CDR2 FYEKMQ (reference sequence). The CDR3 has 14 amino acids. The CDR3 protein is CASRPSGSTDTQYF. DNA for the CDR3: TGTGCCAGCAGACCAAGCGGGAGTACAGATACGCAGTATTTT.

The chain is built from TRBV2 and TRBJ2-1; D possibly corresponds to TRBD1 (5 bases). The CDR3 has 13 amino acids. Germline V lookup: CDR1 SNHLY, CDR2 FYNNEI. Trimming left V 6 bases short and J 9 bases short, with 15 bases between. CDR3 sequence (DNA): TGTGCCAGCAGATCGGTCAGGGCCCCTGAGCAGTTCTTC. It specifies CASRSVRAPEQFF.

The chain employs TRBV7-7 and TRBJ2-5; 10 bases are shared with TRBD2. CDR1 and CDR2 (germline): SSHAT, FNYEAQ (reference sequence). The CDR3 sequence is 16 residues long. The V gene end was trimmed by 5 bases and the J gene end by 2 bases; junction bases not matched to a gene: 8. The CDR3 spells CASSPLSGRTQETQYF. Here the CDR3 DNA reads TGTGCCAGCAGCCCCCTTAGCGGGAGGACTCAAGAGACCCAGTACTTC.

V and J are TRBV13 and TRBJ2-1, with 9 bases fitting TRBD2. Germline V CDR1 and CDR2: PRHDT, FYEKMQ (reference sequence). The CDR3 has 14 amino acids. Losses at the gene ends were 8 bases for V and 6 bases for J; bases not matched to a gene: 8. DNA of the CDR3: TGTGCCAGCCTCTTCGCGGGAGGGTTCAATGAGCAGTTCTTC. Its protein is CASLFAGGFNEQFF.

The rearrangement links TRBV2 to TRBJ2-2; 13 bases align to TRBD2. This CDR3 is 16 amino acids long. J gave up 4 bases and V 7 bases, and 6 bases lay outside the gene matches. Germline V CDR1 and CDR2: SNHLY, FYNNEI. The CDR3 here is CASTLGLAGVTGELFF. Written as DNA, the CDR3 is TGTGCCAGCACCCTCGGACTAGCGGGAGTCACCGGGGAGCTGTTTTTT.

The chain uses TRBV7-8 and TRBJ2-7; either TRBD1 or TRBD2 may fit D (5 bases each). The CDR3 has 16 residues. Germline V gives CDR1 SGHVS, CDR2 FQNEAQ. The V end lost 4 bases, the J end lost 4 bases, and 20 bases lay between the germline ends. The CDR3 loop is CASSSQEVQSKYEQYF. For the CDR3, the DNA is TGTGCCAGCAGCTCACAGGAGGTTCAGAGCAAGTACGAGCAGTACTTC.

CDR3 in amino acids: CASSTANWGFSSYNEQFF. The CDR3 DNA sequence: TGCGCCAGCAGCACCGCCAATTGGGGTTTCAGCTCCTACAATGAGCAGTTCTTC. The chain combines TRBV5-1 with TRBJ2-1; D gene unclear. This CDR3 contains 18 residues. Trimming removed 4 bases from V and 0 bases from J, with 20 bases in between. Per the germline V gene, CDR1 is SGHRS and CDR2 is YFSETQ.

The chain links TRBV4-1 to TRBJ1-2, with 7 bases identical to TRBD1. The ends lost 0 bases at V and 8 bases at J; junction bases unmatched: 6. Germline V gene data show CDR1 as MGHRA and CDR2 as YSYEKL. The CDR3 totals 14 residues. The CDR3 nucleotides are TGCGCCAGCAGCCAAGACGACAGGGTTGGCGGCTACACCTTC. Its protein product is CASSQDDRVGGYTF.

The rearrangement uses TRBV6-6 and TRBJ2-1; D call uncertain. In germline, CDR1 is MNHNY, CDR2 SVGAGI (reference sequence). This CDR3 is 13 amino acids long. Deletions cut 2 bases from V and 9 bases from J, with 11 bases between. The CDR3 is CASSYTPVGEQFF. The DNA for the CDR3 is TGTGCCAGCAGTTACACCCCCGTAGGTGAGCAGTTCTTC.